This T cell receptor beta chain was captured in a study of T-cell reconstitution after alpha-beta-depleted transplantation in children. A library of TCRbeta sequences, prepared with unique molecular identifiers, was generated. TCRdb passed the PCR reads through MiXCR, listing each CDR3 protein once. The sample includes some 500,000 distinct CDR3 sequences, approximately 32% of them seen just once. Trimming shortened V by 6 bases and J by 5 bases, and 14 bases separated the two germline ends. CDR3 size: 12 residues. The germline gives CDR1 DFQATT, CDR2 SNEGSKA (reference sequence). The material was PBMCs from the stem cell graft donor, obtained from the stem cell graft. This sequence originates from a human donor who donated a stem cell graft to a child with aplastic anemia. This chain joins TRBV20-1 and TRBJ2-7; D gene uncertain. CDR3 amino acids: CSAPDGMHEQYF. The CDR3 DNA sequence: TGCAGTGCCCCGGACGGTATGCACGAGCAGTACTTC.